This T cell receptor beta chain was sequenced during a study of T cell repertoires in cytomegalovirus infection. TCRdb analysed the reads with MiXCR anew, one entry per CDR3 protein. The sample lists 450,000 to 550,000 distinct CDR3 sequences; about 15% were seen once. CDR3 length: 14 residues. From germline, CDR1 is SGHKS and CDR2 YYEKEE (reference sequence). Trimming stripped 3 bases from V and 6 bases from J, with 12 bases between. Points from the study as a whole: Predominance within the ex vivo response was attributable to HLA-C-restricted CMV-specific TCR beta clonotypes.

Comment on this clonotype: Its antigen is still unknown.

The source of this sequence is a human donor in good health (CMV status not recorded). Some clones in this sample may be carry-over from other donors' samples. Sample: CD8+ T cells from PBMCs. The chain is built from TRBV5-5 and TRBJ2-2, with no clear D. In DNA, the CDR3 is TGTGCCAGCAGCTCGAAAGGGTGGGCCGGGGAGCTGTTTTTT. Protein sequence: CASSSKGWAGELFF. The full variable domain, in which reference TRBV5-5 and TRBJ2-2 provide the parts outside the CDR3, is DAGVTQSPTHLIKTRGQQVTLRCSPISGHKSVSWYQQVLGQGPQFIFQYYEKEERGRGNFPDRFSARQFPNYSSELNVNALLLGDSALYLCASSSKGWAGELFFGEGSRLTVL.